What follows are 9 T cell receptor beta chains derived from one specimen sequenced in a study of blood T cell repertoires in COVID-19. Clones were sequenced by immunoSEQ multiplex PCR, and TCRdb holds only the in-frame ones, with some missing. Among roughly 8,600 clones listed, roughly 80% were seen once. The sequenced sample was peripheral blood. All receptors derive from a human donor with active COVID-19. The donor label of this sample is uncertain.

The rearrangement joins TRBV9 to TRBJ2-5; the match to TRBD1 covers 10 bases. V dropped 0 bases and J dropped 5; count of bases not matched to a gene: 7. Germline CDR1 is SGDLS and CDR2 is YYNGEE. This CDR3 is built from 16 residues. CDR3 nucleotide sequence: TGTGCCAGCAGCGTAGAGACAGGGGGCTTTGGGGAGACCCAGTACTTC. Protein: CASSVETGGFGETQYF.

The chain couples TRBV3-1 (or the pseudogene TRBV3-2) to TRBJ1-6; D may be TRBD1 (5 bases). In germline, CDR1 is LGHDT, CDR2 YNNKEL (reference sequence). Trimming left V 2 bases short and J 8 bases short, with 10 bases between. This CDR3 has 14 residues. The DNA of the CDR3 is TGTGCCAGCAGCCAACAGGGTTCCGATTCACCCCTCCACTTT. It yields the protein CASSQQGSDSPLHF.

The gene calls are TRBV30 and TRBJ2-1; D unresolved. This CDR3 is 12 amino acids long. Trimming cost V 4 bases and J 7 bases, with 11 bases left between them. Germline CDR1 is GTSNPN and CDR2 is SVGIG (reference sequence). CDR3 amino acids: CAWKFPGNEQFF. Here the CDR3 DNA reads TGTGCCTGGAAATTCCCCGGTAATGAGCAGTTCTTC. The full variable domain, in which reference TRBV30 and TRBJ2-1 provide the parts outside the CDR3, is SQTIHQWPATLVQPVGSPLSLECTVEGTSNPNLYWYRQAAGRGLQLLFYSVGIGQISSEVPQNLSASRPQDRQFILSSKKLLLSDSGFYLCAWKFPGNEQFFGPGTRLTVL.

The V call is TRBV28, the J call TRBJ2-7; maybe TRBD1 (5 bases). This CDR3 has 14 residues. Trimming took 3 bases from V and 5 from J, leaving 14 bases between them. Germline V gives CDR1 MDHEN, CDR2 SYDVKM. Here the CDR3 reads CASSLGQGVNEQYF. The CDR3 DNA is TGTGCCAGCAGTTTGGGGCAGGGTGTCAACGAGCAGTACTTC.

The chain couples TRBV27 to TRBJ2-1, with 8 bases fitting TRBD1. After removal of 5 bases from V and 2 bases from J, the junction contained 5 bases not matched to a gene. This CDR3 region has 15 residues. Germline CDR1 and CDR2: MNHEY and SMNVEV (reference sequence). The CDR3 loop is CASSLDRVAYNEQFF. CDR3 coding DNA: TGTGCCAGCAGTCTGGACAGGGTGGCCTACAATGAGCAGTTCTTC.

By proportion, this clone is medium-sized. The rearrangement links TRBV5-3 to TRBJ1-2; TRBD1 matches 8 bases. TRBV5-3 counts as an open reading frame of uncertain function. The CDR3 loop spans 15 amino acids. V shed 4 bases and J 3 bases; nucleotides not matched to a gene: 8. CDR3 nucleotide sequence: TGTGCCAGAAGCCCCTGGACAGGGAGGGACTATGGCTACACCTTC. It translates to CARSPWTGRDYGYTF.

The CDR3 region is CASSYHAAYEQYF. DNA of the CDR3: TGTGCCAGCAGTTACCATGCGGCCTACGAGCAGTACTTC. The chain combines TRBV6-2 or TRBV6-3 with TRBJ2-7; unclear D gene. With 2 bases removed from V and 2 bases from J, the gap between germline ends came to 7 bases. Germline V gene data show CDR1 as MNHEY and CDR2 as SVGEGT. This CDR3 spans 13 amino acids.

This clone has just a few counts. The chain carries TRBV7-8 and TRBJ2-7; no clear D. Germline CDR1 SGHVS, CDR2 FQNEAQ. This CDR3 has 14 residues. The V end was cut by 1 base, the J end by 0 bases, with 7 bases between. The CDR3 protein is CASSLGSPSYEQYF. CDR3 DNA: TGTGCCAGCAGCTTAGGGAGTCCCTCCTACGAGCAGTACTTC.

The chain employs TRBV30 and TRBJ1-2; D is perhaps TRBD1 (5 bases). The CDR3 has 16 residues. V lost 1 base to trimming and J lost 6 bases, with 21 bases between them. CDR1 and CDR2 (germline): GTSNPN, SVGIG (reference sequence). CDR3 sequence reads: CAWSGSSGGGLNGYTF. The CDR3 nucleotides are TGTGCCTGGAGTGGCAGCTCTGGCGGGGGTTTAAATGGCTACACCTTC.